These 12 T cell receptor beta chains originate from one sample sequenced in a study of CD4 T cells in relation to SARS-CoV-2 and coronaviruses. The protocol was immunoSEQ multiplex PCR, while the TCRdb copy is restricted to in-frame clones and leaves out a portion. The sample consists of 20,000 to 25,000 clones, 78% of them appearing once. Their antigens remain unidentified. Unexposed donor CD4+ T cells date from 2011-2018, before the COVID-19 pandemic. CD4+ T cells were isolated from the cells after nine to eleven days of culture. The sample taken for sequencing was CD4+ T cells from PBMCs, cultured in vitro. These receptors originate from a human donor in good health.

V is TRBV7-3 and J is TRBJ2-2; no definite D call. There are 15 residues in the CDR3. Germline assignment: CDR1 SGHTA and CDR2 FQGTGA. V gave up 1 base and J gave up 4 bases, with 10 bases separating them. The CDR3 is CASSLKLTPTGELFF. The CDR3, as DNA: TGTGCCAGCAGCTTAAAACTAACACCCACCGGGGAGCTGTTTTTT. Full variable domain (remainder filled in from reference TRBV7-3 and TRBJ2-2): GAGVSQTPSNKVTEKGKYVELRCDPISGHTALYWYRQSLGQGPEFLIYFQGTGAADDSGLPNDRFFAVRPEGSVSTLKIQRTERGDSAVYLCASSLKLTPTGELFFGEGSRLTVL.

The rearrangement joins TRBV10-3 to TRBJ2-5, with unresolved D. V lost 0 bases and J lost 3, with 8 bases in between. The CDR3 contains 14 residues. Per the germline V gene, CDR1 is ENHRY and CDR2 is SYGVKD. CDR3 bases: TGTGCCATCAGTGAGTCTCAGGTCAAAGAGACCCAGTACTTC. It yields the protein CAISESQVKETQYF.

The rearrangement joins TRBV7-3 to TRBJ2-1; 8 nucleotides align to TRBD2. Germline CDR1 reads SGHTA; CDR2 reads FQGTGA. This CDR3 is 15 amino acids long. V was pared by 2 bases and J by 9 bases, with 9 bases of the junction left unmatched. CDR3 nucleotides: TGTGCCAGCAGCTTAGCTAGCGGGCCTCCGGGTGAGCAGTTCTTC. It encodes CASSLASGPPGEQFF. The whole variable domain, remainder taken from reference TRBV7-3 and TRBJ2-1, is GAGVSQTPSNKVTEKGKYVELRCDPISGHTALYWYRQSLGQGPEFLIYFQGTGAADDSGLPNDRFFAVRPEGSVSTLKIQRTERGDSAVYLCASSLASGPPGEQFFGPGTRLTVL.

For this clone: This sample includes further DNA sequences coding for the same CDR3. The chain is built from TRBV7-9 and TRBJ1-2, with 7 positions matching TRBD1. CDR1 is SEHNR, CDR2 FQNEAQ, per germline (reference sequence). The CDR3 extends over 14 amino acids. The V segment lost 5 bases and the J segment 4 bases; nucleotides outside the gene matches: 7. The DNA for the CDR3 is TGTGCCAGCAGCGCTCAGGGGGTCGGCTATGGCTACACCTTC. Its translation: CASSAQGVGYGYTF.

For the CDR3, the DNA is TGTGCCAGCAGTACGGGACCCAGGATGGACAATCAGCCCCAGCATTTT. Its translation: CASSTGPRMDNQPQHF. The chain combines TRBV6-6 with TRBJ1-5, with D tentatively TRBD1 (5 bases). V gave up 5 bases and J gave up 3 bases, with 17 bases separating them. The CDR3 has 16 amino acids. From germline, CDR1 is MNHNY and CDR2 SVGAGI (reference sequence).

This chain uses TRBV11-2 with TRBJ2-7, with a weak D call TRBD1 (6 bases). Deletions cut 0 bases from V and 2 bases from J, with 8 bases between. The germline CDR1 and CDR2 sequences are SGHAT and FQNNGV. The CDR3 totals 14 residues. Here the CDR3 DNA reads TGTGCCAGCAGCTTAGATAACAGGGCCTACGAGCAGTACTTC. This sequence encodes CASSLDNRAYEQYF.

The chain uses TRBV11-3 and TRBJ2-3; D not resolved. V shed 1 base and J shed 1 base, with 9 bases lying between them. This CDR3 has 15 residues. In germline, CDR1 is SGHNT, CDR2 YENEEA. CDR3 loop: CASSLGPGRTDTQYF. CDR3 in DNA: TGTGCCAGCAGCTTAGGGCCAGGCCGCACAGATACGCAGTATTTT.

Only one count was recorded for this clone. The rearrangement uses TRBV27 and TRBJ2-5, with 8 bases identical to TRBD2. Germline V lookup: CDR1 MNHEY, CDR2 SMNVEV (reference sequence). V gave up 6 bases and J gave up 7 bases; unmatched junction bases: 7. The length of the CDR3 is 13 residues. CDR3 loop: CASRAGALGTQYF. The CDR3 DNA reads TGTGCCAGCAGAGCGGGAGCCCTCGGGACCCAGTACTTC.

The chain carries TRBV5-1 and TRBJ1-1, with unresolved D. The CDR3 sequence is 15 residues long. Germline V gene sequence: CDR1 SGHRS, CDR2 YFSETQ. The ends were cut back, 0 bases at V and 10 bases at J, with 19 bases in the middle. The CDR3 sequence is CASSLDVGSPGPAFF. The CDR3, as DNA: TGCGCCAGCAGCTTGGATGTCGGCTCGCCCGGTCCAGCTTTCTTT.

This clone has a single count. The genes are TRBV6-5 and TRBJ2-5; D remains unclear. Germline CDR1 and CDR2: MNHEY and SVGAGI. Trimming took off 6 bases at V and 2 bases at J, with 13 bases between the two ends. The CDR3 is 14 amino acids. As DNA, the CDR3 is TGTGCCAGCAGAGGGTGGGCGGATCAAGAGACCCAGTACTTC. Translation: CASRGWADQETQYF.

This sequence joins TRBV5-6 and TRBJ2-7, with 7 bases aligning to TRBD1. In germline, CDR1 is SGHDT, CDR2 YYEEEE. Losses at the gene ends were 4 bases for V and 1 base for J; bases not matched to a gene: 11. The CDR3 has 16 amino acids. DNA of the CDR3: TGTGCCAGCAGCCATATACCGGGACAGAGATCCTACGAGCAGTACTTC. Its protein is CASSHIPGQRSYEQYF.

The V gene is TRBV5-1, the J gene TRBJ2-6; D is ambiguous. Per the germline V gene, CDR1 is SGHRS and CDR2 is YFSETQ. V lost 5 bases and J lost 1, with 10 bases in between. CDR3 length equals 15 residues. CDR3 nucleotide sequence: TGCGCCAGCAGTGGAGCCGGTTCTGGGGCCAACGTCCTGACTTTC. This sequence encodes CASSGAGSGANVLTF.